Each of the 4 T cell receptor beta chains below was sequenced from the same sample in a study of blood T cell repertoires in COVID-19. Sequenced by immunoSEQ multiplex PCR; TCRdb stores in-frame clones only, minus some. In the table there are approximately 220,000 clones, about four fifths of which are singletons. The source material was PBMCs or T cells enriched from blood (not recorded which). The receptors were sampled from a woman between 45 and 65 years old who had been exposed to COVID-19.

The chain employs TRBV6-2 or TRBV6-3 and TRBJ1-4, with D unresolved. Germline CDR1 MNHEY, CDR2 SVGEGT. The CDR3 sequence is 15 residues long. Trimming left V 6 bases short and J 4 bases short, with 15 bases between. The DNA for the CDR3 is TGTGCCAGCAGCCGCCGACACGCTTTTAATGAAAAACTGTTTTTT. Residues: CASSRRHAFNEKLFF.

The chain is built from TRBV18 and TRBJ2-3; TRBD2 might be the D (5 bases). V lost 1 base, J lost 6 bases, and 11 bases lay in between. The CDR3 consists of 14 residues. Germline values: CDR1 KGHSH, CDR2 LQKENI. CDR3 in DNA: TGTGCCAGCTCACCACACGGGAAAGAGGATACGCAGTATTTT. Translation: CASSPHGKEDTQYF.

The chain joins TRBV4-3 to TRBJ1-2; possibly TRBD1 for D (6 bases). This CDR3 region has 16 residues. Trimming removed 4 bases at V and 7 bases at J, with 22 bases between. Germline V CDR1 and CDR2: LGHNA, YSLEER. The CDR3 DNA reads as TGCGCCAGCAGCCTGTTACAGGGAATCGGGGCAAGTGGCTACACCTTC. Its translation: CASSLLQGIGASGYTF.

The rearrangement joins TRBV28 to TRBJ2-3; D perhaps matches TRBD1 (5 bases). Germline-derived CDR1 and CDR2 are MDHEN and SYDVKM. The CDR3 is made up of 14 amino acids. The V end lost 6 bases, the J end lost 0 bases, and 10 bases lay between the germline ends. CDR3: CASRMTASTDTQYF. The DNA of the CDR3 is TGTGCCAGCAGAATGACAGCTAGCACAGATACGCAGTATTTT.